This TCR beta chain emerged from a study of T-cell memory formation after mild COVID-19 (dated by TCRdb to the early 2020s). As for the study more broadly: Most TCR sequence clusters were specific to one of the two donors. The cohort comprised two young, previously healthy adult volunteers, one female and one male. In two donors, T-cell clones that expanded and contracted after mild COVID-19 were followed by sequencing TCRalpha and TCRbeta repertoires longitudinally. Summary of the overall study and its limitations: Contracting CD4+ clones turned up mainly in the CM and EM memory subsets, whereas EMRA was where CD8+ clones were enriched. The study included only a couple of mild cases, and larger cohorts that include severe cases with pre-infection samples were judged to be necessary. Clones contracting from day 15 to 85 had balanced CD4/CD8 phenotypes, while a second wave expanding from day 15 to 37 was biased towards CD4+. SARS-CoV-2 specificity was not confirmed for the second-wave clones peaking on day 37. Some responding clones were found in pre-infection memory, which suggests that pre-existing cross-reactive memory T cells took part in the SARS-CoV-2 response.

In this sample, this clonotype turned up many times. The antigen it recognizes is unknown. Base qualities are missing; no much larger clone stands one base away. Ficoll-Paque density gradient centrifugation was used to isolate PBMCs. The instrument given in TCRdb is Illumina NovaSeq 6000. TCRalpha and TCRbeta cDNA libraries were built by 5'RACE with constant-segment primers, adding sample barcodes and unique molecular identifiers. RNA was extracted from every sample with Trizol reagent. Amplification of the libraries took two PCR steps, and the second step added a second sample barcode plus Illumina TruSeq adapters. Sequencing of the libraries was done on an Illumina NovaSeq, producing 2 x 150 bp paired-end reads. As for how the authors treated the data: The reads were demultiplexed and collapsed into UMI-guided consensus sequences using migec v1.2.7. Using mixcr v2.1.11, UMI consensuses were aligned to TRA and TRB V and J templates and then assembled into clonotypes. A clonotype was counted as expanded or contracted only if both edgeR and NoisET called the change significant, with noise models trained on biological replicates. edgeR calls used a false discovery rate-adjusted p below 0.01 and a log2 fold-change threshold of 1. As an exploratory analysis of dynamics, PCA with hierarchical clustering was applied to max-normalized trajectories of the 1000 most abundant clonotypes. The CD4 or CD8 phenotype of responding clones was assigned using the separately sequenced CD4+ and CD8+ repertoires. TCRdb reworked the public reads: Q25 trimming with fastp, MiXCR clone assembly, productive beta chains retained. Here each entry gathers all rows of one CDR3 protein and keeps the most common genes and DNA. These V and J calls originate from TCRdb's pipeline instead of the authors' own analysis. The sample includes fewer than 200,000 distinct CDR3 sequences, with 15% to 20% observed a single time. The top ten hold roughly 3.9% of the sample.

Material for sequencing was PBMCs or a T cell subset sorted from them (not recorded which). This TCR derives from a man aged 18-30 years who had mild COVID-19 (a few samples of this study predate the infection). The sample titles of this study are shuffled in the database, so cell type and time point are left out; the donor was told from shared clones.

The CDR3 region has the sequence CASSPPQGPEQYV. The DNA reads as follows: TGCGCCAGCAGCCCACCCCAAGGGCCCGAGCAGTACGTC. The chain is encoded by TRBV5-1 joined to TRBJ2-7, with the D gene too uncertain to name. Including the terminal cysteine and valine, the CDR3 comprises 13 residues. Only the CDR3 portion is preserved as DNA: 39 bases, with reading frame beginning at the first base. As encoded in the germline V gene, CDR1 is SGHRS while CDR2 is YFSETQ. The V end loses 4 bases and the J end loses 6 bases, and a stretch of 14 bases separates them.